This TCR beta chain came from a study of technical replicates of blood from several donors. The V end lost 4 bases, the J end lost 4 bases, and 14 bases lay between the germline ends. This CDR3 has 15 residues. CDR1 and CDR2 from the germline V gene are LNHDA and SQIVND (reference sequence). Sequencing was performed with immunoSEQ multiplex PCR; in TCRdb, only in-frame clones are kept and a portion is missing. The table lists 65,000 to 80,000 clones, around nine tenths of them singletons. V and J are TRBV19 and TRBJ2-1; TRBD1 is a possible D gene (6 bases). Sequenced input: T cells isolated from PBMCs. The receptor's source is a human donor in good health. The CDR3 protein is CASSKQGFTYNEQFF. Written as DNA, the CDR3 is TGTGCCAGTAGTAAACAGGGATTTACGTACAATGAGCAGTTCTTC.